What follows are 3 T cell receptor beta chains derived from one specimen sequenced in a study of tumor-infiltrating lymphocytes in oesophageal squamous cell carcinoma. In TCRdb, the PCR reads were re-called with MiXCR into one record per CDR3 protein. The top ten hold less than 35% of the sample, which has 15,000 or so distinct CDR3 sequences, more than 50% seen once. Material: esophageal tumor tissue. These receptors all stem from a female donor with esophageal squamous cell carcinoma.

The J gene is TRBJ2-3, the V gene TRBV7-3; 14 bases align to TRBD2. Matching the DNA end better, TRBJ2-1 makes the J call doubtful. The CDR3 runs 14 residues. CDR1 and CDR2 (germline): SGHTA, FQGTGA. In DNA form, the CDR3 reads TGTGCCAGCATGATGACTAGCGGGAGGGGGGAGCAGTTCTTC. Translation: CASMMTSGRGEQFF.

The gene calls are TRBV28 and TRBJ2-1; TRBD2 aligns across 7 bases. The assigned J gene may be wrong: the sequence end matches TRBJ2-5 better. There are 16 residues in the CDR3. Per germline, CDR1 MDHEN and CDR2 SYDVKM. CDR3 sequence (DNA): TGTGCCAGCAGTTTATGGCGGGGGAGGGTTGGGGAGACCCAGTACTTC. It encodes CASSLWRGRVGETQYF.

The chain uses TRBV12-3 or TRBV12-4 and TRBJ2-5; a weak D match, TRBD1 (6 bases). The last part of the DNA fits TRBJ2-7 better; the J call may be wrong. The CDR3 consists of 16 residues. Here the CDR3 DNA reads TGTGCCAGCAGTTTAGCCGGTGGGGGACAAACCTACGAGCAGTACTTC. This translates into CASSLAGGGQTYEQYF.